One and the same sample provided the 16 T cell receptor beta chains below, sequenced in a study of blood T cell repertoires in COVID-19. Sequencing was performed with immunoSEQ multiplex PCR; in TCRdb, only in-frame clones are kept and a portion is missing. The sample gives around 260,000 clones, around 88% of which show up once; around 0.84% is in the top ten. Material: peripheral blood. These receptors all come from a man between 25 and 39 years old with acute or convalescent COVID-19.

The J gene is TRBJ1-2, the V gene TRBV6-5; TRBD1 might be the D (5 bases). Per the germline V gene, CDR1 is MNHEY and CDR2 is SVGAGI. The V gene lost 6 bases and the J gene lost 2 bases, with 10 bases spanning the gap. This CDR3 is 13 amino acids long. The CDR3 protein is CASRATDNYGYTF. The CDR3 bases are TGTGCCAGCAGGGCGACAGACAACTATGGCTACACCTTC.

The rearrangement links TRBV7-8 to TRBJ1-5; no firm D call. CDR1 and CDR2 (germline): SGHVS, FQNEAQ. Trimming pared 4 bases from V and 4 bases from J, leaving 8 bases between. This CDR3 has 13 amino acids. The CDR3 is CASSSFRNQPQHF. CDR3 DNA sequence: TGTGCCAGCAGCTCCTTCCGTAATCAGCCCCAGCATTTT.

CDR3 region: CASSVGTSGTYNEQFF. The DNA for the CDR3 is TGTGCCAGCAGCGTCGGGACTAGCGGTACCTACAATGAGCAGTTCTTC. The J gene is TRBJ2-1, the V gene TRBV9; 11 bases line up with TRBD2. Trimming removed 2 bases from V and 2 bases from J; junction bases left unmatched: 3. CDR1 and CDR2 (germline): SGDLS, YYNGEE. The CDR3 runs 16 residues.

This chain connects TRBV3-1 (or the pseudogene TRBV3-2) to TRBJ1-1; perhaps TRBD1 as D (5 bases). Germline V gene sequence: CDR1 LGHDT, CDR2 YNNKEL (reference sequence). CDR3 length: 15 residues. V was cut by 2 bases and J by 0 bases, with 10 bases left in between. The CDR3 here is CASSQRQGLNTEAFF. CDR3 nucleotide sequence: TGTGCCAGCAGCCAACGGCAGGGCCTGAACACTGAAGCTTTCTTT.

This chain links TRBV27 with TRBJ2-7; 10 nucleotides line up with TRBD2. Germline V gene data show CDR1 as MNHEY and CDR2 as SMNVEV (reference sequence). V gave up 5 bases and J gave up 4 bases; unmatched junction bases: 8. The CDR3 extends over 15 amino acids. This CDR3 is CASSPLAGAAYEQYF. The CDR3 region has the DNA TGTGCCAGCAGTCCGCTAGCGGGAGCGGCGTACGAGCAGTACTTC.

The chain is built from TRBV6-5 and TRBJ1-4; no firm D call. Trimming shortened V by 4 bases and J by 5 bases, and 14 bases separated the two germline ends. Per the germline V gene, CDR1 is MNHEY and CDR2 is SVGAGI. The CDR3 has 15 residues. CDR3 coding DNA: TGTGCCAGCAGTTTCCAACGGCGACAAAATGAAAAACTGTTTTTT. The encoded protein is CASSFQRRQNEKLFF.

The chain combines TRBV5-1 with TRBJ1-6; TRBD1 agrees at 9 bases. CDR1 and CDR2 from the germline V gene are SGHRS and YFSETQ. The CDR3 has 15 residues. V lost 3 bases to trimming and J lost 13 bases; unmatched junction nucleotides: 11. The CDR3 is CASSWATGGEVPLHF. For the CDR3, the DNA is TGCGCCAGCAGCTGGGCAACAGGGGGCGAGGTGCCCCTCCACTTT.

The gene calls are TRBV5-1 and TRBJ2-3; D is perhaps TRBD1 (6 bases). Trimming left V 2 bases short and J 0 bases short, with 10 bases between. The CDR3 loop spans 15 amino acids. The germline CDR1 and CDR2 sequences are SGHRS and YFSETQ. The DNA of the CDR3 is TGCGCCAGCAGCTTAACAGGGAAAAGCACAGATACGCAGTATTTT. This sequence encodes CASSLTGKSTDTQYF.

The V call is TRBV3-1 (or the pseudogene TRBV3-2), the J call TRBJ2-1, with 9 bases lining up with TRBD2. The CDR3 has 16 residues. CDR1 is LGHDT and CDR2 is YNNKEL in the germline V gene (reference sequence). The V and J ends lost 0 bases and 10 bases, in that order; junction bases with no gene match: 10. The CDR3 DNA reads TGTGCCAGCAGCCAAGAAAACGGCGGGAGGGCCAAGGAGCAGTTCTTC. It is translated as CASSQENGGRAKEQFF.

The chain employs TRBV11-2 and TRBJ2-7; D might be TRBD1 (5 bases). Trimming pared 0 bases from V and 0 bases from J, leaving 9 bases between. This CDR3 is 15 amino acids long. Germline-derived CDR1 and CDR2 are SGHAT and FQNNGV. The CDR3 nucleotides are TGTGCCAGCAGCTTAGATGGGGCGCACTCCTACGAGCAGTACTTC. Translating it yields CASSLDGAHSYEQYF.

V and J are TRBV7-9 and TRBJ1-4; TRBD1 matches at 7 bases. Germline lookup yields CDR1 SEHNR and CDR2 FQNEAQ (reference sequence). The J segment lost 6 bases and the V segment lost 2 bases, leaving 6 bases of the junction unmatched. CDR3 length: 15 residues. Written as DNA, the CDR3 is TGTGCCAGCAGCTTATTACGGCAGGGGGATGAAAAACTGTTTTTT. Protein: CASSLLRQGDEKLFF.

This sequence joins TRBV6-5 and TRBJ2-1; TRBD2 matches 10 bases. The CDR3 extends over 14 amino acids. The germline gives CDR1 MNHEY, CDR2 SVGAGI. V was pared by 5 bases and J by 8 bases, with 6 bases of the junction left unmatched. This CDR3 reads CASSQRGGRDEQFF. The CDR3, as DNA: TGTGCCAGCAGTCAGCGGGGGGGCCGGGATGAGCAGTTCTTC.

With respect to this clone: Other DNA sequences of this sample code for an identical CDR3. V and J are TRBV3-1 (or the pseudogene TRBV3-2) and TRBJ2-7; no clear D gene. The V and J ends lost 0 bases and 3 bases respectively, with 9 bases between them. Germline CDR1 and CDR2: LGHDT and YNNKEL (reference sequence). CDR3 length: 14 amino acids. CDR3 nucleotide sequence: TGTGCCAGCAGCCAAGAATGGAGCAGCTACGAGCAGTACTTC. The encoded protein is CASSQEWSSYEQYF.

The rearrangement links TRBV6-5 to TRBJ1-1; D may be TRBD1 (5 bases). Trimming left V 7 bases short and J 0 bases short, with 15 bases between. The germline V gene has CDR1 MNHEY and CDR2 SVGAGI. This CDR3 region has 15 residues. The CDR3 bases are TGTGCCAGCAACGTAGGGGCGTCCCTGAACACTGAAGCTTTCTTT. Protein sequence: CASNVGASLNTEAFF.

V usage is TRBV28 and J usage is TRBJ1-6; the match to TRBD1 covers 11 bases. The CDR3 spans 17 residues. V was pared by 4 bases and J by 9 bases, with 11 bases of the junction left unmatched. Germline V gene lookup returns CDR1 MDHEN and CDR2 SYDVKM. The CDR3 is CASSSPFAGQGGSPLHF. CDR3 coding DNA: TGTGCCAGCAGTTCACCCTTCGCGGGACAGGGGGGTTCACCCCTCCACTTT.

The chain joins TRBV9 to TRBJ2-3; 8 bases map to TRBD1. Germline V gene data show CDR1 as SGDLS and CDR2 as YYNGEE. This CDR3 region has 16 residues. Trimming took 2 bases from V and 2 from J; bases not matched to a gene: 7. The CDR3 region has the DNA TGTGCCAGCAGCGTGACACCGGACAGGGACACAGATACGCAGTATTTT. Translation: CASSVTPDRDTDTQYF.